The 17 T cell receptor beta chains given below trace back to one sample, sequenced in a study of vaccination effects on CD4 cells after COVID-19. Profiling relied on immunoSEQ multiplex PCR, and the TCRdb table lists in-frame clones only, not all of them. The profile shows tens of thousands of clones, about 70% of them singletons. These receptors lack a known antigen. ViraFEST assay sequencing came after antigen-specific CD4+ T cells were expanded with viral peptide pools. Isolation of CD4+ T cells took place after approximately ten days of culture. Each vaccine recipient was nucleocapsid antibody negative and had no prior SARS-CoV-2 infection. This material consisted of CD4+ T cells from PBMCs cultured with HCoV-NL63 spike peptides, taken before COVID-19 vaccination. The receptors were sampled from a human donor who received a COVID-19 vaccine.

V and J are TRBV24-1 and TRBJ1-5, with unresolved D. V was pared by 3 bases and J by 0 bases, with 5 bases between. CDR1 is KGHDR, CDR2 SFDVKD, per germline. The CDR3 spans 14 residues. The CDR3 is CATSDSGSNQPQHF. DNA for the CDR3: TGTGCCACCAGTGATAGTGGTAGCAATCAGCCCCAGCATTTT.

The chain joins TRBV4-3 to TRBJ1-3, with 7 bases lining up with TRBD1. Germline V gene data show CDR1 as LGHNA and CDR2 as YSLEER. This CDR3 comprises 15 residues. Trimming at V came to 2 bases and at J to 3 bases, leaving 4 bases not matched to a gene. For the CDR3, the DNA is TGCGCCAGCAGCCAACACCGGACAGGTGGAAACACCATATATTTT. Encoded protein: CASSQHRTGGNTIYF.

The chain couples TRBV6-5 to TRBJ1-2, with D possibly being TRBD1 (5 bases). The ends were cut back, 4 bases at V and 7 bases at J, with 13 bases in the middle. The CDR3 covers 13 residues. CDR1 is MNHEY, CDR2 SVGAGI, per germline. The CDR3 region has the DNA TGTGCCAGCAGTTCCGATTACAGGTTTGGCTACACCTTC. Translated, it gives CASSSDYRFGYTF.

This clone was observed once. The chain has TRBV6-2 or TRBV6-3 and TRBJ1-1; unclear D gene. Trimming shortened V by 0 bases and J by 2 bases, and 7 bases separated the two germline ends. Looked up from germline, CDR1 is MNHEY and CDR2 is SVGEGT. The CDR3 is 14 amino acids. The CDR3 is CASSYSAENTEAFF. The DNA for the CDR3 is TGTGCCAGCAGTTACTCAGCTGAAAACACTGAAGCTTTCTTT.

V is TRBV10-3 and J is TRBJ2-3; tentatively, D is TRBD2 (5 bases). CDR1 is ENHRY and CDR2 is SYGVKD in the germline V gene. Trimming stripped 9 bases from V and 5 bases from J, with 15 bases between. There are 13 residues in the CDR3. CDR3 DNA sequence: TGTGCCATGGCCGGACTTAGGGAAGATACGCAGTATTTT. As protein: CAMAGLREDTQYF.

This sequence joins TRBV11-2 and TRBJ1-3; D perhaps matches TRBD1 (6 bases). The CDR3 has 13 residues. The germline V and J ends were trimmed by 5 bases and 8 bases, with 13 bases remaining between them. In germline, CDR1 is SGHAT, CDR2 FQNNGV. CDR3 amino acids: CASSPQGQDTIYF. CDR3 nucleotides: TGTGCCAGCAGCCCTCAGGGGCAAGACACCATATATTTT.

The chain employs TRBV18 and TRBJ1-1, with 9 bases matching TRBD1. V lost 1 base, J lost 4 bases, and 10 bases stayed unmatched. The CDR3 contains 17 residues. CDR1 and CDR2 from the germline V gene are KGHSH and LQKENI. CDR3 sequence reads: CASSPLGQGWIGTEAFF. CDR3 coding DNA: TGTGCCAGCTCACCACTAGGACAGGGGTGGATAGGCACTGAAGCTTTCTTT.

This clone was detected once. The chain joins TRBV27 to TRBJ1-6; 7 nucleotides align to TRBD1. The V gene's germline CDR1 is MNHEY and CDR2 SMNVEV (reference sequence). The CDR3 runs 18 residues. V gave up 3 bases and J gave up 0 bases; unmatched junction bases: 8. The CDR3 DNA is TGTGCCAGCAGTTTGAACAGGGGCATTAGCTCCTATAATTCACCCCTCCACTTT. As protein: CASSLNRGISSYNSPLHF.

The chain couples TRBV7-2 to TRBJ1-2; D is perhaps TRBD1 (5 bases). Germline V lookup: CDR1 SGHTA, CDR2 FQGNSA. V was cut by 5 bases and J by 0 bases, with 19 bases left in between. This CDR3 comprises 17 residues. The CDR3 here is CASSRDREGISNYGYTF. CDR3 nucleotide sequence: TGTGCCAGCAGCCGGGACCGGGAGGGGATTTCTAACTATGGCTACACCTTC.

The rearrangement links TRBV24-1 to TRBJ1-3, with a tentative D call TRBD1 (5 bases). The germline V gene has CDR1 KGHDR and CDR2 SFDVKD. Trimming shortened V by 8 bases and J by 4 bases, and 11 bases separated the two germline ends. The CDR3 spans 13 residues. The CDR3 protein is CATTKGDGNTIYF. The CDR3 bases are TGTGCCACCACGAAAGGGGACGGAAACACCATATATTTT.

Only a few counts were recorded for this clone. V is TRBV7-9 and J is TRBJ1-5; D unclear. V gave up 5 bases and J gave up 0 bases, with 8 bases separating them. This CDR3 is built from 14 residues. The germline CDR1 and CDR2 sequences are SEHNR and FQNEAQ (reference sequence). The CDR3, as DNA: TGTGCCAGCAGCCCCAGTGGTAGCAATCAGCCCCAGCATTTT. Protein product: CASSPSGSNQPQHF.

This clone was detected a few times. V gene TRBV11-2 combines with J gene TRBJ2-2; the D gene is possibly TRBD2 (6 bases). This CDR3 is 17 amino acids long. The germline V gene has CDR1 SGHAT and CDR2 FQNNGV. V lost 4 bases and J lost 6, with 21 bases in between. CDR3 residues: CASSSPLATVFSGELFF. Here the CDR3 DNA reads TGTGCCAGCAGCTCCCCACTAGCAACTGTTTTTTCCGGGGAGCTGTTTTTT.

This clone was observed a few times. The chain links TRBV5-1 to TRBJ2-2, with 7 bases fitting TRBD1. Germline V gene sequence: CDR1 SGHRS, CDR2 YFSETQ. The CDR3 has 15 residues. J gave up 4 bases and V 4 bases, and 7 bases lay outside the gene matches. The CDR3 here is CASSVTGPSTGELFF. The CDR3 region has the DNA TGCGCCAGCAGCGTGACAGGGCCTAGCACCGGGGAGCTGTTTTTT.

This clone was seen a few times. This chain links TRBV3-1 (or the pseudogene TRBV3-2) with TRBJ2-7; 12 nucleotides agree with TRBD2. The CDR3 extends over 18 amino acids. CDR1 is LGHDT and CDR2 is YNNKEL in the germline V gene (reference sequence). V was pared by 2 bases and J by 2 bases, with 10 bases of the junction left unmatched. The CDR3 nucleotides are TGTGCCAGCAGCCAAAACTCTCTGACTAGCGGGGGTACCTACGAGCAGTACGTC. Its translation: CASSQNSLTSGGTYEQYV.

The CDR3, as DNA: TGTGCCAGCAGCCCGGACAGGGGGCTAACCGGGGAGCTGTTTTTT. Amino acids: CASSPDRGLTGELFF. This chain links TRBV7-2 with TRBJ2-2; 11 nucleotides agree with TRBD1. J gave up 5 bases and V 5 bases, and 4 bases lay outside the gene matches. The CDR3 loop spans 15 amino acids. CDR1 and CDR2 from the germline V gene are SGHTA and FQGNSA.

This clone was recorded once. The chain is built from TRBV6-5 and TRBJ1-2; D unclear. CDR1 is MNHEY and CDR2 is SVGAGI in the germline V gene. Trimming took off 10 bases at V and 2 bases at J, with 17 bases between the two ends. The CDR3 runs 14 residues. DNA for the CDR3: TGTGCCACCACGAAGGGCAGGAGAAACTATGGCTACACCTTC. Its translation is CATTKGRRNYGYTF.

With regard to this clone: At the DNA level, this CDR3 is encoded by other sequences in the same sample as well. The V gene is TRBV12-3 or TRBV12-4, the J gene TRBJ2-7, with D possibly being TRBD2 (6 bases). The V end was cut by 1 base, the J end by 7 bases, with 11 bases between. This CDR3 is 13 amino acids long. The CDR3 DNA follows: TGTGCCAGCAGTTTAGTGGAGGGCGGGGAGCAGTACGTC. As protein: CASSLVEGGEQYV.